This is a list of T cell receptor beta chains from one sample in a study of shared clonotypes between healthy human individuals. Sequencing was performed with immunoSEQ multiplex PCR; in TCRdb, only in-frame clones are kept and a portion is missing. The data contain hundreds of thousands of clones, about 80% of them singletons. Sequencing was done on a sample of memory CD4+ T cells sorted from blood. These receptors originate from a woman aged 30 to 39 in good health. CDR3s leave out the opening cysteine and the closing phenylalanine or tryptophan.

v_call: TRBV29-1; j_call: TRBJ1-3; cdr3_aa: SVEVRAGNTIY
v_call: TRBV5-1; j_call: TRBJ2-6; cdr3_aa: ASSAGREGANVLT
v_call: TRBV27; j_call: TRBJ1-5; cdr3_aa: ASTGGGRSNQPQH
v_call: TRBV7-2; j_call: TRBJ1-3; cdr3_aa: ASSLSVGGGNTIY
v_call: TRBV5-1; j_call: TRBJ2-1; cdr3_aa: ASSLVRLAGDNEQF
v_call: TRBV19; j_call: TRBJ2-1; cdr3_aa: ASSINGQGWIDEQF
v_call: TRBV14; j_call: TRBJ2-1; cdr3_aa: ASSPYLTSDKEQF
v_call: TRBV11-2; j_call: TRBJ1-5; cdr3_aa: ASSLGLRKKSNQPQH
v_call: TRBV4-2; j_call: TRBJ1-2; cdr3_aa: ASSQGGINSLNYGYT
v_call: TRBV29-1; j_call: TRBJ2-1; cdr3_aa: SVWTSGSNEQF
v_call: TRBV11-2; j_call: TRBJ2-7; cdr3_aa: ASSLVGTPFGGEQY
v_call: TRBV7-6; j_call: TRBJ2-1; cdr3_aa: ASSLASREFESEQF
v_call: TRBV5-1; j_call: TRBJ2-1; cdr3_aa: ASSVSSGGYNEQF
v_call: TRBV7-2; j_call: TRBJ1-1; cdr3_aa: ASSFGLFGEAF
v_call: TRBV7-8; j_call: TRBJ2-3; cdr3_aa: ASSPQRQGSDTQY
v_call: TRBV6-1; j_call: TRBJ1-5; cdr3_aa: ASRGTGGLNQPQH
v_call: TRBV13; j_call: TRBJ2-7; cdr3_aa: ASSLIRGLPGEQY
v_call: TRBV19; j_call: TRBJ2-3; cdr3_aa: ASSTPGGTDTQY
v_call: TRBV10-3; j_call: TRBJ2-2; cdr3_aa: AISVENTGELF
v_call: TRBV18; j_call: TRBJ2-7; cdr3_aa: ASSPRQEFYEQY
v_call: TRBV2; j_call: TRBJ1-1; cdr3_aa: ASSVESLNTEAF
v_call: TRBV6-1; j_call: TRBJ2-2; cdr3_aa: ASSDRGPAGELF
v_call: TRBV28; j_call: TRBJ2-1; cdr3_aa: ASSSWVAQGRRNEQF
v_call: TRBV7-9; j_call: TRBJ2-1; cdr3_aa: ASSYVTGPNEQF
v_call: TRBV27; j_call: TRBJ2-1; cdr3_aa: ASRPRGATLSEQF
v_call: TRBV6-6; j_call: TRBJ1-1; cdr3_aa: ASSVNRRRSEAF
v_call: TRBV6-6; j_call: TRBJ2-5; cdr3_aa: ASGRDYRETQY
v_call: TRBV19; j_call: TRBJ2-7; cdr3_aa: ASSLGQGALIEQY
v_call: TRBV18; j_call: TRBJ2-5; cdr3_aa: ASSPGQETQY
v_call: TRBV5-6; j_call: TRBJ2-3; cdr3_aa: ASSPPGGRAGSTDTQY
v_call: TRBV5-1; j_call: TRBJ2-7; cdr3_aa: ASSPLLDGEQY
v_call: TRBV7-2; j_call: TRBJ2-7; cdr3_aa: ASSLVGQGSYEQY
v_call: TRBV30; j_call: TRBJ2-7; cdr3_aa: AWKRGTGTYEQY
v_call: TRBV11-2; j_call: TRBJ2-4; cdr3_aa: ASSLTGTLAKNIQY
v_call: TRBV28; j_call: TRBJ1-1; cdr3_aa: ASTLGGRQNTEAF
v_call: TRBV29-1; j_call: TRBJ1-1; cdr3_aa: SVNLRQGMNTEAF
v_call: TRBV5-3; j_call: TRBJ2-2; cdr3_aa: ARSLVPGQALPGELF
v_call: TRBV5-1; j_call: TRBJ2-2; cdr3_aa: ASSDPGLAAGELF
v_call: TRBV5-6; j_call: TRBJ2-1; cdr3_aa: ASSLDQEAPSYNEQF
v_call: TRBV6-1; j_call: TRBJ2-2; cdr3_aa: ASSESDRVGPGELF
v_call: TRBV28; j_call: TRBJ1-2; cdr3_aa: ASTGGRLGGYT
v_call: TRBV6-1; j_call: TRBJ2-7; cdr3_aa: ASSGTGGPYEQY
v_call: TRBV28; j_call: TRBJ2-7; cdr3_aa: ASSLGSSDYEQY
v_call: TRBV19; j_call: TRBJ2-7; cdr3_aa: ATRGLRAYEQY
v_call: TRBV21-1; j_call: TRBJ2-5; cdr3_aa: ASGVDGQETQY
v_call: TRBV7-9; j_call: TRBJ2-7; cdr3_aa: ASSLVTRGTYEQY
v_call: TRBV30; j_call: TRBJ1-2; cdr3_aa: AWSTGQGAYGYT
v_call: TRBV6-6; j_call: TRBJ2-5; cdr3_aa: ASSHIQETQY
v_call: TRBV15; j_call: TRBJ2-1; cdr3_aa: ATSRDLGGAGNEQF
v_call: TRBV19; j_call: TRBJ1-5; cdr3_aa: ASSIGGQVINQPQH
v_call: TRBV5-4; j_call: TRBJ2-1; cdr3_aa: ASSLGGSSYNEQF
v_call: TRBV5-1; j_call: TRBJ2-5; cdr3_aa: ASSRGTLQQETQY